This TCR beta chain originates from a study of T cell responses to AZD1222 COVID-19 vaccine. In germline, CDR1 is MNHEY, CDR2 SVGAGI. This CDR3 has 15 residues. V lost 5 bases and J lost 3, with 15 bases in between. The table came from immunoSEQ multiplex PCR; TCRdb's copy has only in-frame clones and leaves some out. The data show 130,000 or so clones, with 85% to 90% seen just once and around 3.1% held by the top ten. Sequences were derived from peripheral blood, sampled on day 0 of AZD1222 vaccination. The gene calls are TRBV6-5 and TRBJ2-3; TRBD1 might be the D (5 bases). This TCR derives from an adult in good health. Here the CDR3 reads CASSRLTRGTDTQYF. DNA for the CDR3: TGTGCCAGCAGTAGACTTACAAGGGGAACAGATACGCAGTATTTT.